This T cell receptor (beta chain) stems from a study of CD8+ T cells in alopecia areata. In regard to this clone: Its antigen is unidentified.

Study results and caveats: Tissue-resident alphabeta T cells belonging to normal skin likewise get sequenced within scalp specimens. As there was one nonresponder, how baseline CD8+ expansion relates to response remains uncertain.

The authors extracted RNA and reverse transcribed it into cDNA as the sequencing template. The protocol was immunoSEQ multiplex PCR, while the TCRdb copy is restricted to in-frame clones and leaves out a portion. The data show 150,000 to 200,000 clones, roughly 65% seen once. Indicated treatment: oral pan-JAK inhibitor, 5-10 mg twice daily. Those with alopecia areata gave lesional scalp punch biopsies and peripheral blood. This clonotype originated in a human donor with alopecia areata. Source: CD4+ T cells sorted from blood, taken at week 4, from a patient treated with tofacitinib.

The CDR3 protein is CASRPGQGAGETQYF. CDR3 coding DNA: TGTGCCAGCAGACCGGGACAGGGGGCTGGGGAGACCCAGTACTTC. The chain links TRBV6-6 to TRBJ2-5, with 12 bases aligning to TRBD1. The CDR3 length is 15 residues. V was pared by 6 bases and J by 5 bases, with 7 bases of the junction left unmatched. Germline V gene sequence: CDR1 MNHNY, CDR2 SVGAGI (reference sequence).